Given below is one TCR beta chain in context. In the authors' workflow: It was from reference gene primer amplification that nucleated cell counts were estimated. The table came from immunoSEQ multiplex PCR; TCRdb's copy has only in-frame clones and leaves some out. The D gene and trimming were derived from the DNA, and the V and J assignments and clone size from that table. The top ten hold over 35% of the sample, which has 99,000 or so clones, around 86% seen once. The data were obtained in a study of blood T cell repertoires in COVID-19. The sequencing input was peripheral blood. This receptor was taken from a man older than 75 with acute or convalescent COVID-19.

The CDR3 loop reads CASSLPETGFLGYTF. The DNA of the CDR3 is TGCGCCAGCAGCTTGCCCGAGACAGGGTTCTTAGGCTACACCTTC. This chain joins TRBV5-1 and TRBJ1-2, with TRBD1 matching over 7 bases. CDR3 size: 15 residues. From germline, CDR1 is SGHRS and CDR2 YFSETQ. J was trimmed by 8 bases and V by 1 base; bases with no gene match: 11.